Shown below are 20 T cell receptor beta chains from a single sample sequenced in a study of CD8 T cells in Susac syndrome. The authors reverse transcribed roughly 0.5 to 1 ug RNA with random hexamers. TCRdb reprocessed the immunoSEQ multiplex PCR reads with MiXCR, giving one entry per CDR3 protein. This table holds 150,000 to 200,000 distinct CDR3 sequences, about 91% found once. Sequencing used CD4+ T cells from PBMCs. The receptor set was obtained from a human donor with Susac syndrome.

The J gene is TRBJ1-1, the V gene TRBV15; D gene uncertain. CDR3 length: 15 residues. Germline assignment: CDR1 LNHNV and CDR2 YYDKDF (reference sequence). V dropped 0 bases and J dropped 5 bases, with 13 bases sitting between them. This chain's CDR3 is CATSRDVKLGTEAFF. Here the CDR3 DNA reads TGTGCCACCAGCAGAGATGTAAAGTTAGGGACTGAAGCTTTCTTT.

The chain carries TRBV2 and TRBJ1-2, with D maybe TRBD1 (6 bases). CDR3 length: 14 residues. Germline loops: CDR1 SNHLY, CDR2 FYNNEI. The ends were cut back, 2 bases at V and 6 bases at J, with 13 bases in the middle. The CDR3 loop reads CASSERRGRNGYTF. CDR3 nucleotides: TGTGCCAGCAGTGAAAGGCGGGGGCGCAATGGCTACACCTTC.

This chain links TRBV20-1 with TRBJ2-4; D unclear. Germline V gene data show CDR1 as DFQATT and CDR2 as SNEGSKA (reference sequence). The V and J ends lost 1 base and 6 bases respectively, with 10 bases between them. This CDR3 spans 13 amino acids. The CDR3, as DNA: TGCAGTGCTAGAGCTCGTGCGGTAAACATTCAGTACTTC. It encodes CSARARAVNIQYF.

This chain joins TRBV20-1 and TRBJ1-2, with 11 positions matching TRBD1. CDR1 DFQATT and CDR2 SNEGSKA come from the germline V gene (reference sequence). This CDR3 contains 13 residues. The chain's CDR3 is CRADRGRDYGYTF. CDR3 coding DNA: TGCAGGGCGGACAGGGGGCGCGACTATGGCTACACCTTC.

The chain is built from TRBV28 and TRBJ2-7; tentatively, D is TRBD2 (6 bases). The V end was cut by 7 bases, the J end by 2 bases, with 21 bases between. Germline lookup yields CDR1 MDHEN and CDR2 SYDVKM. The CDR3 totals 16 residues. In nucleotides, the CDR3 is TGTGCCAGCACCCATTCCCGGGACTGGACGCCCTACGAGCAGTACTTC. It encodes CASTHSRDWTPYEQYF.

The chain uses TRBV20-1 and TRBJ1-1; weak D call: TRBD1 (6 bases). V lost 6 bases and J lost 1, with 9 bases in between. The CDR3 runs to 12 residues. Germline V gene lookup returns CDR1 DFQATT and CDR2 SNEGSKA (reference sequence). CDR3 region: CSARDTNTEAFF. The CDR3, as DNA: TGCAGTGCCCGGGACACGAACACTGAAGCTTTCTTT.

This chain uses TRBV4-1 with TRBJ2-5; 9 positions match TRBD2. V lost 0 bases to trimming and J lost 2 bases; unmatched junction nucleotides: 16. The CDR3 loop spans 20 amino acids. Germline CDR1 MGHRA, CDR2 YSYEKL. CDR3 region: CASSQDRGLAGLGGQETQYF. Here the CDR3 DNA reads TGCGCCAGCAGCCAAGATCGGGGGCTAGCGGGATTAGGTGGTCAAGAGACCCAGTACTTC.

The CDR3 coding sequence is TGTGCCAGCAGCCGTACCCTAGCGGGAGGTAAACACTCCTACGAGCAGTACTTC. This translates into CASSRTLAGGKHSYEQYF. This rearrangement joins TRBV28 to TRBJ2-7; 11 nucleotides align to TRBD2. The germline gives CDR1 MDHEN, CDR2 SYDVKM. V dropped 6 bases and J dropped 0; count of bases not matched to a gene: 13. The CDR3 totals 18 residues.

Only a few counts were recorded for this clonotype. The gene calls are TRBV28 and TRBJ1-1; 7 bases align to TRBD1. The length of the CDR3 is 15 residues. V dropped 2 bases and J dropped 2; count of bases not matched to a gene: 5. Per germline, CDR1 MDHEN and CDR2 SYDVKM. As DNA, the CDR3 is TGTGCCAGCAGTTTACCTCAGGGGGATAACACTGAAGCTTTCTTT. Protein: CASSLPQGDNTEAFF. The variable domain in full, completed from reference TRBV28 and TRBJ1-1, reads DVKVTQSSRYLVKRTGEKVFLECVQDMDHENMFWYRQDPGLGLRLIYFSYDVKMKEKGDIPEGYSVSREKKERFSLILESASTNQTSMYLCASSLPQGDNTEAFFGQGTRLTVV.

This chain connects TRBV28 to TRBJ2-7; D gene uncertain. Germline-derived CDR1 and CDR2 are MDHEN and SYDVKM. V lost 3 bases and J lost 2, with 11 bases in between. There are 14 residues in the CDR3. The CDR3 DNA reads TGTGCCAGCAGTTTCGTCGGACCCCCCTACGAGCAGTACTTC. This encodes CASSFVGPPYEQYF.

V usage is TRBV20-1 and J usage is TRBJ1-5; perhaps TRBD1 as D (5 bases). Trimming shortened V by 6 bases and J by 4 bases, and 13 bases separated the two germline ends. This CDR3 is built from 13 residues. The V gene's germline CDR1 is DFQATT and CDR2 SNEGSKA (reference sequence). The CDR3 nucleotides read TGCAGTGCCACGGGACGGAGGAATCAGCCCCAGCATTTT. Protein product: CSATGRRNQPQHF.

The chain links TRBV14 to TRBJ1-6, with a possible D match to TRBD1 (6 bases). CDR3 size: 16 residues. Trimming shortened V by 0 bases and J by 3 bases, and 9 bases separated the two germline ends. Germline values: CDR1 SGHDN, CDR2 FVKESK. This CDR3 reads CASSQEQGFYNSPLHF. CDR3 bases: TGTGCCAGCAGCCAAGAACAGGGATTCTATAATTCACCCCTCCACTTT.

This clonotype is a singleton in its sample. This chain joins TRBV29-1 and TRBJ1-1; D is unresolved. This CDR3 comprises 12 residues. The germline V gene encodes CDR1 SQVTM and CDR2 ANQGSEA. V lost 6 bases, J lost 6 bases, and 14 bases lay in between. The CDR3 loop reads CSVTAFTSEAFF. The CDR3 nucleotides read TGCAGCGTCACAGCGTTTACATCTGAAGCTTTCTTT.

The CDR3 is CASSERPPGEQYF. CDR3 in DNA: TGTGCCAGCAGTGAACGCCCTCCGGGCGAGCAGTACTTC. V is TRBV2 and J is TRBJ2-7; D uncertain. CDR1 is SNHLY and CDR2 is FYNNEI in the germline V gene. Trimming pared 2 bases from V and 6 bases from J, leaving 11 bases between. The CDR3 runs to 13 residues.

The chain recombines TRBV18 with TRBJ1-1, with unresolved D. Trimming stripped 2 bases from V and 2 bases from J, with 9 bases between. The CDR3 has 14 residues. Looked up from germline, CDR1 is KGHSH and CDR2 is LQKENI. The CDR3 DNA reads as TGTGCCAGCTCACCATCCGGCCAAAACACTGAAGCTTTCTTT. Protein: CASSPSGQNTEAFF.

This rearrangement joins TRBV12-3 or TRBV12-4 to TRBJ2-6; no firm D call. The CDR3 sequence is 13 residues long. V was clipped by 7 bases and J by 4 bases, with 8 bases between them. The CDR3 DNA reads as TGTGCCAGCAAGCTCGCCGGGGCCAACGTCCTGACTTTC. Translation: CASKLAGANVLTF.

This sequence joins TRBV5-1 and TRBJ2-2; a possible D gene is TRBD1 (6 bases). This CDR3 contains 18 residues. In germline, CDR1 is SGHRS, CDR2 YFSETQ. V lost 4 bases and J lost 4, with 23 bases in between. CDR3: CASSKATATGHLTGELFF. The DNA for the CDR3 is TGCGCCAGCAGCAAGGCTACAGCGACAGGACACCTCACCGGGGAGCTGTTTTTT.

This rearrangement joins TRBV6-1 to TRBJ2-6; possibly TRBD1 for D (6 bases). The germline CDR1 and CDR2 sequences are MNHNS and SASEGT. This CDR3 has 17 residues. The V gene lost 7 bases and the J gene lost 0 bases, with 16 bases spanning the gap. The CDR3: CASTQTGQISGANVLTF. The CDR3 nucleotides read TGTGCCAGCACCCAGACAGGACAGATCTCTGGGGCCAACGTCCTGACTTTC.

The table lists this clonotype with a count of one. The CDR3 bases are TGCGCCAGCAGCTTGTTTGGGACAGGGAACTATGGCTACACCTTC. The encoded protein is CASSLFGTGNYGYTF. The chain uses TRBV5-1 and TRBJ1-2, with 9 nucleotides matching TRBD1. CDR1 and CDR2 (germline): SGHRS, YFSETQ. The CDR3 is made up of 15 amino acids. After removal of 1 base from V and 2 bases from J, the junction contained 3 bases not matched to a gene.

The rearrangement uses TRBV6-5 and TRBJ1-1; no clear D gene. The ends were cut back, 6 bases at V and 1 base at J, with 12 bases in the middle. CDR1 and CDR2 from the germline V gene are MNHEY and SVGAGI. The CDR3 loop spans 14 amino acids. The DNA for the CDR3 is TGTGCCAGCAGGGACGGAGGAAAGAACACTGAAGCTTTCTTT. Its translation is CASRDGGKNTEAFF.